A single sample gave rise to the 12 T cell receptor beta chains below, sequenced in a study of cytomegalovirus exposure and HLA in healthy donors. Amplification used 60 Vbeta primers and 13 Jbeta primers. Here immunoSEQ multiplex PCR was the method, and the copy in TCRdb shows in-frame clones only, minus some. The sample comprises roughly 100,000 clones, under 90% of which are singletons, and around 3.8% rests with the top ten. The sequenced material came from PBMCs. All receptors derive from a man aged 45-60 years in good health and CMV-seronegative.

The chain combines TRBV10-3 with TRBJ1-1, with TRBD1 as a possible D gene (5 bases). Germline assignment: CDR1 ENHRY and CDR2 SYGVKD. V was shortened by 7 bases and J by 3 bases, with 18 bases between the two germline ends. This CDR3 spans 15 amino acids. The CDR3 region has the DNA TGTGCCATCACCTCTGGCTTAGGGGATCACACTGAAGCTTTCTTT. Amino acids: CAITSGLGDHTEAFF.

The V gene is TRBV29-1, the J gene TRBJ2-7; 10 bases are a match to TRBD1. V was clipped by 5 bases and J by 7 bases; unmatched bases: 8. The CDR3 covers 13 residues. Per the germline V gene, CDR1 is SQVTM and CDR2 is ANQGSEA. For the CDR3, the DNA is TGCAGCGTTAATTTGGGACAGGGGAAGGAGCAGTACTTC. It yields the protein CSVNLGQGKEQYF.

The V call is TRBV12-5, the J call TRBJ2-5; 9 bases match TRBD2. The CDR3 is 20 residues long. In germline, CDR1 is LGHNT, CDR2 FRNRAP. The V gene end was trimmed by 0 bases and the J gene end by 4 bases; junction bases not matched to a gene: 18. The CDR3 bases are TGTGCTAGTGGTTTGGTAGCTGGAATGGGCGGGAGGGCCCTGGCAGAGACCCAGTACTTC. It is translated as CASGLVAGMGGRALAETQYF.

The chain has TRBV25-1 and TRBJ1-2, with D tentatively TRBD1 (5 bases). Germline loops: CDR1 MGHDK, CDR2 SYGVNS. This CDR3 has 13 amino acids. Between the trimmed V and J ends, which lost 6 bases and 7 bases, there was a span of 15 bases. CDR3 protein: CASSAEGFPGYTF. The CDR3 DNA sequence: TGTGCCAGCAGCGCGGAGGGGTTTCCTGGCTACACCTTC.

The genes are TRBV29-1 and TRBJ1-1, with TRBD1 identical over 11 bases. Germline-derived CDR1 and CDR2 are SQVTM and ANQGSEA. The CDR3 totals 12 residues. The trim removed 6 bases at V and 8 bases at J, leaving 5 bases unmatched. The CDR3 is CSVDRGPGEAFF. The CDR3 DNA is TGCAGCGTGGACAGGGGGCCGGGGGAAGCTTTCTTT. The full variable domain, completed using reference TRBV29-1 and TRBJ1-1, is SAVISQKPSRDICQRGTSLTIQCQVDSQVTMMFWYRQQPGQSLTLIATANQGSEATYESGFVIDKFPISRPNLTFSTLTVSNMSPEDSSIYLCSVDRGPGEAFFGQGTRLTVV.

The V call is TRBV27, the J call TRBJ2-2; TRBD2 matches at 9 bases. Germline V gives CDR1 MNHEY, CDR2 SMNVEV (reference sequence). With 7 bases clipped from V and 5 bases from J, the junction kept 14 bases outside the gene matches. There are 17 residues in the CDR3. CDR3 DNA sequence: TGTGCCAGCACCCCAGGGGGGGTAGCGGGAGTTACCGGGGAGCTGTTTTTT. As protein: CASTPGGVAGVTGELFF.

V gene TRBV5-1 combines with J gene TRBJ1-1; D is perhaps TRBD1 (6 bases). This CDR3 contains 14 residues. CDR1 SGHRS and CDR2 YFSETQ come from the germline V gene. The germline V and J ends were trimmed by 5 bases and 1 base, with 12 bases remaining between them. The DNA for the CDR3 is TGCGCCAGCAGTGTCCAGGGGCCGAACACTGAAGCTTTCTTT. Protein product: CASSVQGPNTEAFF.

This clone appeared a single time. The rearrangement uses TRBV7-2 and TRBJ2-5, with 12 bases that match TRBD2. The germline CDR1 and CDR2 sequences are SGHTA and FQGNSA. The J segment lost 5 bases and the V segment lost 5 bases, leaving 9 bases of the junction unmatched. The CDR3 has 16 amino acids. The CDR3 DNA reads TGTGCCAGCAGCGGGGGACTAGCGGGCCTCCGGGAGACCCAGTACTTC. Its protein is CASSGGLAGLRETQYF. The full variable domain, its missing parts supplied by reference TRBV7-2 and TRBJ2-5, is GAGVSQSPSNKVTEKGKDVELRCDPISGHTALYWYRQSLGQGLEFLIYFQGNSAPDKSGLPSDRFSAERTGGSVSTLTIQRTQQEDSAVYLCASSGGLAGLRETQYFGPGTRLLVL.

The chain joins TRBV30 to TRBJ1-4; 9 bases map to TRBD1. Trimming cost V 5 bases and J 5 bases; bases outside gene matches: 9. Germline CDR1 GTSNPN, CDR2 SVGIG (reference sequence). This CDR3 contains 15 residues. The CDR3 DNA is TGTGCCTGGCACCCCGGACAGGGGAGAAATGAAAAACTGTTTTTT. Translating gives CAWHPGQGRNEKLFF.

The gene calls are TRBV2 and TRBJ2-3; D is undetermined. Trimming removed 7 bases from V and 5 bases from J, with 10 bases in between. CDR3 length: 12 amino acids. Looked up from germline, CDR1 is SNHLY and CDR2 is FYNNEI. This CDR3 reads CASKRAGDTQYF. The CDR3 bases are TGTGCCAGCAAACGAGCTGGAGATACGCAGTATTTT.

This chain uses TRBV9 with TRBJ2-2; D is unresolved. Looked up from germline, CDR1 is SGDLS and CDR2 is YYNGEE. This CDR3 contains 14 residues. V shed 0 bases and J shed 8 bases, with 11 bases lying between them. The CDR3, as DNA: TGTGCCAGCAGCGTAGCTACCGGTGGTGGGGAGCTGTTTTTT. This codes for CASSVATGGGELFF.

This clone was picked up one time. The chain couples TRBV5-1 to TRBJ2-7; a weak D match, TRBD2 (6 bases). Per the germline V gene, CDR1 is SGHRS and CDR2 is YFSETQ. With 3 bases removed from V and 3 bases from J, the gap between germline ends came to 19 bases. The CDR3 runs 16 residues. CDR3 DNA sequence: TGCGCCAGCAGCTCAAGTACGGGACTCCACTACTACGAGCAGTACTTC. It encodes CASSSSTGLHYYEQYF.